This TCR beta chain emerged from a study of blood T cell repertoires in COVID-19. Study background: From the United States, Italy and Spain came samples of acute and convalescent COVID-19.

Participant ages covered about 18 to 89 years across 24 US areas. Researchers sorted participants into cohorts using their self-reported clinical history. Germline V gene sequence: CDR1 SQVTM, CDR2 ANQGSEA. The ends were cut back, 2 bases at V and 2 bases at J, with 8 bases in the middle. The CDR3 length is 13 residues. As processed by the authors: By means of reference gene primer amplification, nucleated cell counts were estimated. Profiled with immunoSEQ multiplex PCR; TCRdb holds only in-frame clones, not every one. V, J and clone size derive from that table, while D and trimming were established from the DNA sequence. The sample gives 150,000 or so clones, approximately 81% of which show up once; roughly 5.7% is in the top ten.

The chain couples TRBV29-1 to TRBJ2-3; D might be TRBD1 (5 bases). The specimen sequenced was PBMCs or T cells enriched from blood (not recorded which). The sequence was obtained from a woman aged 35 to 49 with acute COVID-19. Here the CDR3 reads CSVEKGDTDTQYF. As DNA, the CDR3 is TGCAGCGTTGAAAAAGGGGACACAGATACGCAGTATTTT.